Listed here are 24 T cell receptor beta chains from one sample, sequenced in a study of blood T cell repertoires in COVID-19. Profiled with immunoSEQ multiplex PCR; TCRdb holds only in-frame clones, not every one. The table has about 190,000 clones, about 88% seen once; the top ten hold around 1.2%. The specimen sequenced was peripheral blood. The receptor source for this set is a man in his thirties or forties with acute or convalescent COVID-19.

The chain combines TRBV3-1 (or the pseudogene TRBV3-2) with TRBJ2-3; D gene ambiguous. This CDR3 has 14 residues. Per germline, CDR1 LGHDT and CDR2 YNNKEL (reference sequence). Trimming took 0 bases from V and 1 from J, leaving 5 bases between them. The CDR3 bases are TGTGCCAGCAGCCAAGATCCGGGCACAGATACGCAGTATTTT. The encoded protein is CASSQDPGTDTQYF.

This clone was observed a handful of times. The rearrangement joins TRBV30 to TRBJ1-6; TRBD1 matches 8 bases. CDR1 is GTSNPN and CDR2 is SVGIG in the germline V gene (reference sequence). This CDR3 spans 15 amino acids. After removal of 2 bases from V and 3 bases from J, the junction contained 3 bases not matched to a gene. The CDR3 region has the DNA TGTGCCTGGAGTAGGACAGGGATCTATAATTCACCCCTCCACTTT. This translates into CAWSRTGIYNSPLHF.

This chain uses TRBV19 with TRBJ1-2; no clear D. The length of the CDR3 is 14 residues. Germline V gene sequence: CDR1 LNHDA, CDR2 SQIVND (reference sequence). The V and J ends lost 8 bases and 6 bases respectively, with 19 bases between them. This CDR3 reads CASFAQSVGDGYTF. CDR3 sequence (DNA): TGTGCCAGTTTCGCCCAATCTGTCGGGGATGGCTACACCTTC.

The V and J genes are TRBV19 and TRBJ2-7; 11 bases map to TRBD2. J was trimmed by 4 bases and V by 5 bases; bases with no gene match: 7. The germline V gene has CDR1 LNHDA and CDR2 SQIVND (reference sequence). This CDR3 comprises 15 residues. As DNA, the CDR3 is TGTGCCAGTAGTCTGGCGGGACTAGCGGATTACGAGCAGTACTTC. Protein product: CASSLAGLADYEQYF.

This clone was counted once. The chain recombines TRBV11-3 with TRBJ2-1, with D possibly TRBD2 on 5 matching bases. Germline CDR1 SGHNT, CDR2 YENEEA. Deletions cut 0 bases from V and 3 bases from J, with 15 bases between. CDR3 length: 17 residues. CDR3 nucleotides: TGTGCCAGCAGCTTAGATAGGTGGCTAGCAGTCTACAATGAGCAGTTCTTC. It translates to CASSLDRWLAVYNEQFF.

The chain joins TRBV12-3 or TRBV12-4 to TRBJ1-5; tentative D call: TRBD1 (5 bases). This CDR3 comprises 13 residues. The V gene lost 8 bases and the J gene lost 3 bases, with 11 bases spanning the gap. CDR3 protein: CASGPGHNQPQHF. For the CDR3, the DNA is TGTGCCAGCGGGCCAGGGCACAATCAGCCCCAGCATTTT.

The rearrangement links TRBV5-1 to TRBJ2-1, with D possibly being TRBD1 (5 bases). Germline CDR1 is SGHRS and CDR2 is YFSETQ. CDR3 length: 16 amino acids. The V end was cut by 0 bases, the J end by 9 bases, with 19 bases between. The CDR3 bases are TGCGCCAGCAGCTTGGAGGGGCTTGGGGTGAAGGGTGAGCAGTTCTTC. Its translation is CASSLEGLGVKGEQFF.

The chain joins TRBV11-2 to TRBJ2-7; D may be TRBD1 (6 bases). The CDR3 loop spans 12 amino acids. V was pared by 2 bases and J by 8 bases, with 10 bases between. Germline V CDR1 and CDR2: SGHAT, FQNNGV. Here the CDR3 DNA reads TGTGCCAGCAGCTTAATAACAGGGCAGCAGTACTTC. Protein product: CASSLITGQQYF. The entire variable domain, with the rest obtained from reference TRBV11-2 and TRBJ2-7, is as follows: EAGVAQSPRYKIIEKRQSVAFWCNPISGHATLYWYQQILGQGPKLLIQFQNNGVVDDSQLPKDRFSAERLKGVDSTLKIQPAKLEDSAVYLCASSLITGQQYFGPGTRLTVT.

The chain uses TRBV6-5 and TRBJ1-1; D unclear. This CDR3 contains 13 residues. Looked up from germline, CDR1 is MNHEY and CDR2 is SVGAGI. The germline V and J ends were trimmed by 6 bases and 1 base, with 9 bases remaining between them. The CDR3 sequence is CASRERENTEAFF. The CDR3 DNA is TGTGCCAGCAGGGAGAGGGAGAACACTGAAGCTTTCTTT.

This rearrangement joins TRBV6-4 to TRBJ2-1, with 9 bases fitting TRBD1. There are 15 residues in the CDR3. Germline trimming cut 6 bases from V and 3 bases from J; bases unmatched to any gene: 6. Looked up from germline, CDR1 is MRHNA and CDR2 is SNTAGT. The CDR3 protein is CASRGTGHSYNEQFF. CDR3 nucleotides: TGTGCCAGCAGAGGGACAGGGCATAGCTACAATGAGCAGTTCTTC.

This chain links TRBV19 with TRBJ1-4; 9 bases match TRBD1. There are 16 residues in the CDR3. Trimming took 5 bases from V and 3 from J; bases not matched to a gene: 7. The germline V gene encodes CDR1 LNHDA and CDR2 SQIVND (reference sequence). CDR3 sequence reads: CASSSRTGDPNEKLFF. CDR3 DNA: TGTGCCAGTAGTTCGCGGACAGGGGACCCTAATGAAAAACTGTTTTTT. Variable domain in full (rest from reference TRBV19 and TRBJ1-4): DGGITQSPKYLFRKEGQNVTLSCEQNLNHDAMYWYRQDPGQGLRLIYYSQIVNDFQKGDIAEGYSVSREKKESFPLTVTSAQKNPTAFYLCASSSRTGDPNEKLFFGSGTQLSVL.

The rearrangement uses TRBV5-1 and TRBJ2-3; 8 bases line up with TRBD2. V was pared by 1 base and J by 5 bases, with 6 bases of the junction left unmatched. The CDR3 spans 15 residues. Looked up from germline, CDR1 is SGHRS and CDR2 is YFSETQ. This CDR3 reads CASSLSGSGIDTQYF. CDR3 DNA sequence: TGCGCCAGCAGCTTGTCAGGTAGCGGGATAGATACGCAGTATTTT. Together with reference TRBV5-1 and TRBJ2-3, the CDR3 gives the full variable domain: KAGVTQTPRYLIKTRGQQVTLSCSPISGHRSVSWYQQTPGQGLQFLFEYFSETQRNKGNFPGRFSGRQFSNSRSEMNVSTLELGDSALYLCASSLSGSGIDTQYFGPGTRLTVL.

For the CDR3, the DNA is TGTGCCAGCAGTTACCGGGGTCTCACTGAAGCTTTCTTT. It is translated as CASSYRGLTEAFF. The V call is TRBV6-5, the J call TRBJ1-1, with D unresolved. The germline V gene has CDR1 MNHEY and CDR2 SVGAGI. Trimming left V 2 bases short and J 4 bases short, with 8 bases between. The CDR3 totals 13 residues.

V usage is TRBV28 and J usage is TRBJ2-5; D is possibly TRBD2 (5 bases). V was trimmed by 10 bases and J by 7 bases, leaving 13 bases between them. The CDR3 consists of 11 residues. Germline-derived CDR1 and CDR2 are MDHEN and SYDVKM. CDR3 sequence: CATNRGGTQYF. The CDR3 DNA reads as TGTGCCACCAACCGGGGTGGGACCCAGTACTTC.

This chain connects TRBV27 to TRBJ2-4; 7 nucleotides match TRBD2. From germline, CDR1 is MNHEY and CDR2 SMNVEV (reference sequence). J gave up 2 bases and V 10 bases, and 14 bases lay outside the gene matches. This CDR3 is 16 amino acids long. CDR3 amino acids: CAMGGREGPPKNIQYF. CDR3 nucleotide sequence: TGTGCCATGGGAGGGCGAGAGGGCCCGCCCAAAAACATTCAGTACTTC.

V is TRBV11-1 and J is TRBJ2-7; weak D call: TRBD2 (6 bases). CDR1 is SGHAT, CDR2 FQDESV, per germline (reference sequence). The V and J ends lost 1 base and 0 bases respectively, with 10 bases between them. This CDR3 has 15 residues. The CDR3 protein is CASSLVAESSYEQYF. Here the CDR3 DNA reads TGTGCCAGCAGCTTAGTAGCGGAGAGCTCCTACGAGCAGTACTTC.

This clone was seen only a few times. This chain connects TRBV14 to TRBJ2-7; D gene unclear. The CDR3 spans 14 residues. V lost 0 bases to trimming and J lost 7 bases, with 13 bases between them. Per the germline V gene, CDR1 is SGHDN and CDR2 is FVKESK. CDR3 loop: CASSQDLYAREQYF. The CDR3 DNA sequence: TGTGCCAGCAGCCAAGATCTGTACGCGCGGGAGCAGTACTTC.

This chain uses TRBV28 with TRBJ1-2, with TRBD1 matching 10 bases. Germline V gene sequence: CDR1 MDHEN, CDR2 SYDVKM. V was pared by 5 bases and J by 8 bases, with 14 bases of the junction left unmatched. This CDR3 contains 16 residues. DNA of the CDR3: TGTGCCAGCAGTATCCCTCCCGCGGGACAGGGGTCGGGCTACACCTTC. Protein: CASSIPPAGQGSGYTF.

The chain carries TRBV19 and TRBJ1-1; perhaps TRBD1 as D (6 bases). CDR3 size: 13 residues. Deletions cut 0 bases from V and 9 bases from J, with 11 bases between. Germline CDR1 and CDR2: LNHDA and SQIVND (reference sequence). The CDR3 protein is CASSIEKGTKAFF. CDR3 in DNA: TGTGCCAGTAGTATAGAGAAAGGGACAAAAGCTTTCTTT.

The rearrangement uses TRBV29-1 and TRBJ2-7; a weak D match, TRBD2 (6 bases). The V gene lost 4 bases and the J gene lost 4 bases, with 14 bases spanning the gap. CDR3 size: 13 residues. Per the germline V gene, CDR1 is SQVTM and CDR2 is ANQGSEA. CDR3 sequence reads: CSVALALAYEQYF. DNA of the CDR3: TGCAGCGTTGCACTAGCCTTAGCTTACGAGCAGTACTTC.

The chain recombines TRBV5-3 with TRBJ2-4; the match to TRBD1 covers 8 bases. TRBV5-3 is noted as an ORF with a role that remains uncertain. This CDR3 is 12 amino acids long. V trimming: 4 bases; J trimming: 8 bases; junction bases outside the gene matches: 2. The DNA of the CDR3 is TGTGCCAGAAGCCTGGACAGGGACATTCAGTACTTC. The encoded protein is CARSLDRDIQYF.

The J gene is TRBJ1-6, the V gene TRBV25-1; tentatively, D is TRBD1 (5 bases). Trimming cost V 2 bases and J 7 bases, with 9 bases left between them. The V gene's germline CDR1 is MGHDK and CDR2 SYGVNS. This CDR3 region has 14 residues. The CDR3 sequence is CASSELQDNSPLHF. The CDR3 DNA sequence: TGTGCCAGCAGTGAACTACAGGACAATTCACCCCTCCACTTT.

This chain joins TRBV6-1 and TRBJ1-6, with TRBD1 identical over 9 bases. V was clipped by 3 bases and J by 10 bases; unmatched bases: 13. Per the germline V gene, CDR1 is MNHNS and CDR2 is SASEGT. The CDR3 covers 17 residues. CDR3 sequence: CASSETTGGSSESPLHF. In nucleotides, the CDR3 is TGTGCCAGCAGTGAGACCACAGGGGGCTCTTCGGAATCACCCCTCCACTTT.

This clone is a singleton in its sample. The chain employs TRBV6-5 and TRBJ2-5, with a tentative D call TRBD1 (6 bases). Germline V gene data show CDR1 as MNHEY and CDR2 as SVGAGI. The CDR3 loop spans 13 amino acids. With 7 bases removed from V and 4 bases from J, the gap between germline ends came to 13 bases. CDR3 nucleotides: TGTGCCAGCATGTTGGGGGCTGGAGAGACCCAGTACTTC. This translates into CASMLGAGETQYF.